This TCR beta chain was captured in a study of patients and donors after allogeneic stem cell transplantation. V was pared by 3 bases and J by 6 bases, with 4 bases of the junction left unmatched. This CDR3 is built from 14 residues. Germline values: CDR1 SGHRS, CDR2 YFSETQ. MiXCR, applied by TCRdb to the RT-PCR reads, yields one record per CDR3 protein. Here the sample spans about 230,000 distinct CDR3 sequences, around 14% being singletons. This clonotype was seen repeatedly, ten times or more. The sequence derives from a human donor who was either an allogeneic HSCT recipient or a stem cell or donor lymphocyte infusion donor (not recorded which). It is not recorded whose cells these are; they may come from a transplant donor. The chain recombines TRBV5-1 with TRBJ2-7; 12 bases match TRBD2. The sequenced material came from blood, either unsorted or a sorted T cell fraction (not recorded which). Here the CDR3 DNA reads TGCGCCAGCAGCTGGACTAGCGGGGTAACCGAGCAGTACTTC. Its protein is CASSWTSGVTEQYF.